This record looks at one T cell receptor (beta chain) sequence and its context. Its antigen remains unknown. This sample is part of a study of T cell responses to AZD1222 COVID-19 vaccine. Repertoires were generated with immunoSEQ multiplex PCR, while TCRdb's copy carries only in-frame clones and drops some. The data show approximately 99,000 clones, 87% seen once. Whole-study findings and limits: It was only after the peak T cell response that any repertoires were sampled. Spike-specific TCR breadth and depth went up after people got two AZD1222 doses. The study found vaccine-associated CD4 TCRs spanning spike, dominant at 160-218 and 743-854. There were mostly white British donors and more females than males, and clonal diversity was possibly underestimated.

The CDR3 loop spans 13 amino acids. Germline V gene sequence: CDR1 LNHDA, CDR2 SQIVND (reference sequence). The junction had 1 base not matched to a gene; V was cut back by 4 bases and J by 2 bases. This TCR derives from an adult in good health. The J gene is TRBJ1-2, the V gene TRBV19, with 7 bases matching TRBD1. The source was peripheral blood, collected on day 0 of AZD1222 vaccination. CDR3 sequence reads: CASSTTGNYGYTF. CDR3 nucleotides: TGTGCCAGTAGTACGACAGGGAACTATGGCTACACCTTC. The whole variable domain, filled in from reference TRBV19 and TRBJ1-2, reads DGGITQSPKYLFRKEGQNVTLSCEQNLNHDAMYWYRQDPGQGLRLIYYSQIVNDFQKGDIAEGYSVSREKKESFPLTVTSAQKNPTAFYLCASSTTGNYGYTFGSGTRLTVV.